These 2 T cell receptor beta chains originate from one sample sequenced in a study of human T cells and chemical hapten exposure. As for time point: pre-sensitization, week 0. Treatment described: therapeutic diphenylcyclopropenone sensitization with weekly scalp DPC. TCRdb reprocessed the RACE reads with MiXCR, giving one entry per CDR3 protein. This table has more than 100,000 distinct CDR3 sequences, roughly 12% appearing once. The specimen was whole blood, collected in connection with sensitization to the hapten diphenylcyclopropenone (DPC). The receptors come from a woman under 30 with alopecia areata. Some clones in this sample may be carry-over from other donors' samples.

This clonotype has just a few counts. The chain links TRBV6-5 to TRBJ2-6, with 7 bases fitting TRBD1. Per the germline V gene, CDR1 is MNHEY and CDR2 is SVGAGI. V lost 6 bases, J lost 0 bases, and 8 bases stayed unmatched. The CDR3 is made up of 17 amino acids. The CDR3 coding sequence is TGTGCCAGCAGCAGACCGGGACAGTTCTCTGGGGCCAACGTCCTGACTTTC. Translating gives CASSRPGQFSGANVLTF.

There are a few counts of this clonotype. The V gene is TRBV20-1, the J gene TRBJ2-6, with 7 positions matching TRBD2. The CDR3 runs to 16 residues. CDR1 DFQATT and CDR2 SNEGSKA come from the germline V gene (reference sequence). V lost 6 bases and J lost 0; bases outside the gene matches: 8. CDR3 DNA: TGCAGTGCCCCTAGCGGTTTTGGCTCTGGGGCCAACGTCCTGACTTTC. It specifies CSAPSGFGSGANVLTF.